A single sample is the source of the 21 T cell receptor beta chains below, sequenced in a study of T cell responses to AZD1222 COVID-19 vaccine. Generated by immunoSEQ multiplex PCR, the TCRdb table keeps only in-frame clones and is missing some. Of fewer than 200,000 clones in the sample, around 94% are singletons; the top ten hold approximately 4%. The specimen comprised peripheral blood, sampled 28 days after the second dose of the MenACWY control vaccine. The source of these receptors is an adult who received the MenACWY meningococcal vaccine as a control.

V and J are TRBV5-1 and TRBJ1-1, with D unresolved. V lost 3 bases and J 2 bases, leaving 26 bases between the germline ends. CDR1 is SGHRS, CDR2 YFSETQ, per germline. The length of the CDR3 is 19 residues. The CDR3 is CASSYISTGIPTPNTEAFF. DNA for the CDR3: TGCGCCAGCAGCTATATTTCCACCGGGATCCCTACACCAAACACTGAAGCTTTCTTT.

This chain uses TRBV5-1 with TRBJ2-2, with D possibly matching TRBD2 (5 bases). Germline V gene data show CDR1 as SGHRS and CDR2 as YFSETQ. The CDR3 extends over 15 amino acids. The ends were cut back, 4 bases at V and 4 bases at J, with 14 bases in the middle. The CDR3 loop is CASSLRADLTGELFF. The CDR3 coding sequence is TGCGCCAGCAGCCTGAGAGCGGACCTCACCGGGGAGCTGTTTTTT.

This clone was counted a few times. The chain couples TRBV14 to TRBJ1-1, with D possibly matching TRBD1 (6 bases). This CDR3 spans 14 amino acids. Germline V CDR1 and CDR2: SGHDN, FVKESK. V was trimmed by 4 bases and J by 5 bases, leaving 14 bases between them. CDR3 sequence: CASSRPSGTTEAFF. The CDR3 DNA reads TGTGCCAGCAGCCGGCCGTCAGGGACAACTGAAGCTTTCTTT.

Regarding this clone: Sequence at one end of the junction differs from germline and may be a read error. The chain carries TRBV5-4 and TRBJ1-1; tentatively, D is TRBD1 (6 bases). The CDR3 runs to 13 residues. Per germline, CDR1 SGHNT and CDR2 YYREEE (reference sequence). CDR3 residues: CASRLAGARGAFF. The CDR3 bases are TGTGCCAGCAGATTGGCGGGGGCGAGGGGAGCTTTCTTT.

The V call is TRBV30, the J call TRBJ2-3; D gene unclear. The V end lost 4 bases, the J end lost 6 bases, and 11 bases lay between the germline ends. The germline V gene has CDR1 GTSNPN and CDR2 SVGIG (reference sequence). The CDR3 is 12 residues long. The CDR3 DNA reads TGTGCCTGGACCGTCGGGCGGGATACGCAGTATTTT. Its translation is CAWTVGRDTQYF.

The chain joins TRBV7-3 to TRBJ2-1, with 9 bases identical to TRBD2. The CDR3 consists of 15 residues. The V gene end was trimmed by 6 bases and the J gene end by 4 bases; junction bases not matched to a gene: 7. Germline V lookup: CDR1 SGHTA, CDR2 FQGTGA. The CDR3 DNA is TGTGCCAGCAGAAGGGATAGCGGGAGATACAATGAGCAGTTCTTC. Translating gives CASRRDSGRYNEQFF.

V and J are TRBV14 and TRBJ2-1; a possible D gene is TRBD2 (6 bases). The CDR3 runs to 17 residues. Germline CDR1 and CDR2: SGHDN and FVKESK. Trimming took 5 bases from V and 6 from J, leaving 23 bases between them. The CDR3 region has the DNA TGTGCCAGCAGCTATAGTCGGACTAATCGGGAGTCCAATGAGCAGTTCTTC. This encodes CASSYSRTNRESNEQFF.

The chain links TRBV5-5 to TRBJ2-5; D ambiguous. Germline values: CDR1 SGHKS, CDR2 YYEKEE (reference sequence). The CDR3 totals 15 residues. V dropped 4 bases and J dropped 2 bases, with 15 bases sitting between them. The CDR3 DNA reads as TGTGCCAGCAGCCCCCCATTAGGGAATCAAGAGACCCAGTACTTC. Translation: CASSPPLGNQETQYF.

The chain joins TRBV5-1 to TRBJ2-1, with TRBD2 matching 9 bases. Germline V gene data show CDR1 as SGHRS and CDR2 as YFSETQ. V trimming: 3 bases; J trimming: 6 bases; junction bases outside the gene matches: 7. CDR3 length: 15 residues. This CDR3 is CASSSIAGDGNEQFF. The CDR3, as DNA: TGCGCCAGCAGCTCTATAGCGGGAGACGGCAATGAGCAGTTCTTC.

This chain connects TRBV4-2 to TRBJ1-2; D ambiguous. The CDR3 sequence is 14 residues long. V lost 0 bases to trimming and J lost 4 bases, with 9 bases between them. Germline CDR1 is LGHNA and CDR2 is YNFKEQ. The CDR3 reads CASSQEPTLYGYTF. For the CDR3, the DNA is TGTGCCAGCAGCCAAGAACCCACCCTCTATGGCTACACCTTC.

V and J are TRBV2 and TRBJ1-4; possible D gene TRBD1, 6 bases. V shed 6 bases and J shed 0 bases, with 11 bases lying between them. CDR1 is SNHLY, CDR2 FYNNEI, per germline. The CDR3 extends over 15 amino acids. CDR3 in DNA: TGTGCCAGCAGGGCACAGGGTACAACTAATGAAAAACTGTTTTTT. The encoded protein is CASRAQGTTNEKLFF.

The chain links TRBV5-5 to TRBJ2-7; tentative D call: TRBD1 (5 bases). There are 14 residues in the CDR3. V shed 0 bases and J shed 6 bases, with 13 bases lying between them. Germline lookup yields CDR1 SGHKS and CDR2 YYEKEE (reference sequence). The CDR3 DNA is TGTGCCAGCAGCTTGGAGGGCAGGGTGGGCGAGCAGTACTTC. Amino acid sequence: CASSLEGRVGEQYF.

The rearrangement uses TRBV7-6 and TRBJ2-1; no clear D gene. The CDR3 totals 13 residues. Trimming removed 5 bases at V and 6 bases at J, with 11 bases between. Looked up from germline, CDR1 is SGHVS and CDR2 is FNYEAQ. CDR3 DNA: TGTGCCAGCAGCCCCGCCCGGGCCAATGAGCAGTTCTTC. It codes for CASSPARANEQFF. Based on the CDR3 plus reference TRBV7-6 and TRBJ2-1, the full variable domain is GAGVSQSPRYKVTKRGQDVALRCDPISGHVSLYWYRQALGQGPEFLTYFNYEAQQDKSGLPNDRFSAERPEGSISTLTIQRTEQRDSAMYRCASSPARANEQFFGPGTRLTVL.

In this sample, this clone turned up once. V usage is TRBV7-2 and J usage is TRBJ1-1; D not certain. The length of the CDR3 is 13 residues. V lost 8 bases to trimming and J lost 2 bases, with 12 bases between them. The germline CDR1 and CDR2 sequences are SGHTA and FQGNSA. The CDR3 DNA sequence: TGTGCCAGCGGGGTACAGAAAAACACTGAAGCTTTCTTT. Translated, it gives CASGVQKNTEAFF.

The chain is built from TRBV29-1 and TRBJ1-2; no reliable D call. Germline V gene lookup returns CDR1 SQVTM and CDR2 ANQGSEA. V lost 0 bases and J 4 bases, leaving 18 bases between the germline ends. This CDR3 region has 16 residues. The CDR3, as DNA: TGCAGCGTTGAAGATATGAAGGAGATCCTCATCTATGGCTACACCTTC. Its translation is CSVEDMKEILIYGYTF.

The chain employs TRBV28 and TRBJ2-1; 11 positions match TRBD2. V dropped 8 bases and J dropped 7; count of bases not matched to a gene: 16. This CDR3 spans 17 amino acids. Germline V lookup: CDR1 MDHEN, CDR2 SYDVKM. CDR3 bases: TGTGCCAGCGCTAAAGGTAGCGGGAGGGCCCTCGAGAATGAGCAGTTCTTC. Its protein is CASAKGSGRALENEQFF.

This chain connects TRBV6-2 or TRBV6-3 to TRBJ2-1, with unresolved D. Trimming took 6 bases from V and 9 from J, leaving 12 bases between them. Germline-derived CDR1 and CDR2 are MNHEY and SVGEGT. The CDR3 extends over 12 amino acids. CDR3 DNA sequence: TGTGCCAGCAGCTCCTGGGGTCCTGAGCAGTTCTTC. Translating gives CASSSWGPEQFF.

This clone was recorded only once. This rearrangement joins TRBV19 to TRBJ1-1; TRBD1 might be the D (5 bases). Germline CDR1 LNHDA, CDR2 SQIVND (reference sequence). The CDR3 has 12 amino acids. This CDR3 is CASERWGTEAFF. CDR3 DNA sequence: TGTGCTTCCGAACGGTGGGGGACTGAAGCTTTCTTT.

V is TRBV27 and J is TRBJ1-3; D not resolved. V was shortened by 6 bases and J by 2 bases, with 17 bases between the two germline ends. In germline, CDR1 is MNHEY, CDR2 SMNVEV (reference sequence). This CDR3 comprises 16 residues. For the CDR3, the DNA is TGTGCCAGCAGCTTCGTAGGGCCTCCCGCTGGAAACACCATATATTTT. As protein: CASSFVGPPAGNTIYF.

The CDR3, as DNA: TGTGCCAGCAGCCCGTCGGAAGCCAACGTCCTGACTTTC. It is translated as CASSPSEANVLTF. This chain uses TRBV27 with TRBJ2-6; D unresolved. The germline gives CDR1 MNHEY, CDR2 SMNVEV (reference sequence). The length of the CDR3 is 13 residues. V was shortened by 6 bases and J by 7 bases, with 10 bases between the two germline ends.

This sequence joins TRBV18 and TRBJ1-1, with unresolved D. Germline V lookup: CDR1 KGHSH, CDR2 LQKENI. Deletions cut 2 bases from V and 3 bases from J, with 7 bases between. This CDR3 has 13 residues. CDR3 bases: TGTGCCAGCTCACCATTTATAGACACTGAAGCTTTCTTT. It yields the protein CASSPFIDTEAFF.